These 5 T cell receptor beta chains were sequenced from one sample in a study of post-analysis software for immune sequencing data. The study, taken as a whole, reports: TRBV5-6, TRBV5-1 and TRBV20-1 were among four to six TRBV segments more frequent in patients than controls.

Prepared TCR beta cDNA libraries contained unique molecular identifiers. One entry per CDR3 protein results from TCRdb running MiXCR on the PCR reads. The sample records around 200,000 distinct CDR3 sequences, around 29% being singletons. No cognate antigen is known for these TCRs. The sample taken for sequencing was blood. These TCRs come from a girl aged 2-17 years with multiple sclerosis.

V gene TRBV7-9 combines with J gene TRBJ2-7, with D maybe TRBD1 (5 bases). CDR3 size: 14 residues. Germline loops: CDR1 SEHNR, CDR2 FQNEAQ (reference sequence). Trimming stripped 0 bases from V and 6 bases from J, with 12 bases between. The CDR3 region has the DNA TGTGCCAGCAGCTTAGCTTCAACAGGCGGCGAGCAGTACTTC. Translating gives CASSLASTGGEQYF.

The chain carries TRBV5-1 and TRBJ2-7, with TRBD1 matching 8 bases. With 4 bases clipped from V and 7 bases from J, the junction kept 4 bases outside the gene matches. The CDR3 extends over 12 amino acids. Germline-derived CDR1 and CDR2 are SGHRS and YFSETQ. The chain's CDR3 is CASSVRDREQYF. CDR3 nucleotide sequence: TGCGCCAGCAGCGTCCGGGACAGGGAGCAGTACTTC.

The table lists this clonotype with a few counts. The chain carries TRBV5-1 and TRBJ1-1; the match to TRBD1 covers 8 bases. The J segment lost 3 bases and the V segment lost 3 bases, leaving 4 bases of the junction unmatched. Germline V gene data show CDR1 as SGHRS and CDR2 as YFSETQ. The CDR3 has 14 amino acids. CDR3 in DNA: TGCGCCAGCAGCTCCGGGACAGGAGACACTGAAGCTTTCTTT. Encoded protein: CASSSGTGDTEAFF.

This clonotype has at least ten counts. The chain employs TRBV6-2 or TRBV6-3 and TRBJ2-3; D gene ambiguous. The V end lost 5 bases, the J end lost 7 bases, and 13 bases lay between the germline ends. The CDR3 length is 13 residues. Germline loops: CDR1 MNHEY, CDR2 SVGEGT. CDR3 region: CASSSRLSHTQYF. CDR3 coding DNA: TGTGCCAGCAGTAGTCGTTTGTCGCATACGCAGTATTTT.

This clonotype was found a few times. This chain uses TRBV7-9 with TRBJ2-3; no reliable D call. The CDR3 is 12 amino acids. V lost 4 bases to trimming and J lost 6 bases, with 8 bases between them. Germline V lookup: CDR1 SEHNR, CDR2 FQNEAQ (reference sequence). The CDR3 spells CASSSIPDTQYF. The CDR3 nucleotides read TGTGCCAGCAGCTCGATCCCCGATACGCAGTATTTT.